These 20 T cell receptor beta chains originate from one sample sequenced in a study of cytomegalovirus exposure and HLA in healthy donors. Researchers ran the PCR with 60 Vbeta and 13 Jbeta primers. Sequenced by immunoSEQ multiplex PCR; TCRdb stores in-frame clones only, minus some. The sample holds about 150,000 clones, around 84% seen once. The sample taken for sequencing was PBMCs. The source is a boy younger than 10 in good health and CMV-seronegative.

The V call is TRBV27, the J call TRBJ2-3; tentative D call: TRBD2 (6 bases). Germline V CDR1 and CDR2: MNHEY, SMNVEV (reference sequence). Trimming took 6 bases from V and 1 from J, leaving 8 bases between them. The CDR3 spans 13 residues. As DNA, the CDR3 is TGTGCCAGCAGCTGGGGGGGCACAGATACGCAGTATTTT. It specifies CASSWGGTDTQYF.

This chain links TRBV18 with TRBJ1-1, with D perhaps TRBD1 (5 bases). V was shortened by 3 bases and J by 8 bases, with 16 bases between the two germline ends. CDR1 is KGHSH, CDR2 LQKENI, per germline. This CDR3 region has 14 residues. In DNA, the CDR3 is TGTGCCAGCTCACCTATAAAGACCACAGGCGAAGCTTTCTTT. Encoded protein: CASSPIKTTGEAFF.

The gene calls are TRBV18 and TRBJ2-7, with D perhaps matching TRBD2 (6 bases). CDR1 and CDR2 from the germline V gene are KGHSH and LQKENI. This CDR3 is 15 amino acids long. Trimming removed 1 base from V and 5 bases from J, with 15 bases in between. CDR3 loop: CASSPLPGDRNEQYF. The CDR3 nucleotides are TGTGCCAGCTCACCACTCCCGGGGGATAGGAACGAGCAGTACTTC.

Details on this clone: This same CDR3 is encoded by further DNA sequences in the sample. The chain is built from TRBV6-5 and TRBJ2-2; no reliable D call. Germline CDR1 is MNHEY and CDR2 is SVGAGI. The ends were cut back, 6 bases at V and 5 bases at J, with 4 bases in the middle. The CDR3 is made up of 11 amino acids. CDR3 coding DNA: TGTGCCAGCAGCAGGACCGGGGAGCTGTTTTTT. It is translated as CASSRTGELFF.

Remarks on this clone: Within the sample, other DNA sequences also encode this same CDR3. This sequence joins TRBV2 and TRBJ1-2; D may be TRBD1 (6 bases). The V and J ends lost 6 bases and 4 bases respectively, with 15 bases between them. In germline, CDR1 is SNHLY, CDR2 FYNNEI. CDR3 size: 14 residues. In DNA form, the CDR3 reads TGTGCCAGCAGCGAGGAGACAGGTCCCTATGGCTACACCTTC. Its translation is CASSEETGPYGYTF.

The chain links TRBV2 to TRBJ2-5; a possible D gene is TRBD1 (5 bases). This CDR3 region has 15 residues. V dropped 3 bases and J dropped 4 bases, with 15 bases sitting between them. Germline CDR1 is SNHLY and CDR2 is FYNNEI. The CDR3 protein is CASSDLRLGLETQYF. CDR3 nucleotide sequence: TGTGCCAGCAGTGACCTGCGGCTGGGGCTAGAGACCCAGTACTTC.

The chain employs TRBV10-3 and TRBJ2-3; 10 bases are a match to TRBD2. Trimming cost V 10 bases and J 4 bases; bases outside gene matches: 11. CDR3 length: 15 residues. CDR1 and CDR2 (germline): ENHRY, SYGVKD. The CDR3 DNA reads TGTGCCACCCATGGAAGCGGGGGGGCGGCAGATACGCAGTATTTT. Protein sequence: CATHGSGGAADTQYF.

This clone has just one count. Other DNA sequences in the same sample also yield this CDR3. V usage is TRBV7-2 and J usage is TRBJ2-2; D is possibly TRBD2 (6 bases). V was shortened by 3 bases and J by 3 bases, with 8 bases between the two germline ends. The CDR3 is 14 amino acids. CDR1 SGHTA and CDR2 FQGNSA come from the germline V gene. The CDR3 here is CASSLGTYTGELFF. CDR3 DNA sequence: TGTGCCAGCAGCTTGGGGACTTACACCGGGGAGCTGTTTTTT.

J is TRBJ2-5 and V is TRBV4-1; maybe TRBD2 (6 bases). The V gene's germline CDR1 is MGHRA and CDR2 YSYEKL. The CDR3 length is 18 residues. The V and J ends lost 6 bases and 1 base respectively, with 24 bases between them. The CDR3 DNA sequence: TGCGCCAGCAGACATAAGCTAGCCGGGAGTCTCTTCCAAGAGACCCAGTACTTC. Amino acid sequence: CASRHKLAGSLFQETQYF.

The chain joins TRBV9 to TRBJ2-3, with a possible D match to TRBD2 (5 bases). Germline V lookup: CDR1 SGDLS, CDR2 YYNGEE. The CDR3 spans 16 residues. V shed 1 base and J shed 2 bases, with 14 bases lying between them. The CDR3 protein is CASSVSSGLNTDTQYF. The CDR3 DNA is TGTGCCAGCAGCGTAAGCTCGGGGTTAAACACAGATACGCAGTATTTT. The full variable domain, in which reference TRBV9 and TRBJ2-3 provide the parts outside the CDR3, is DSGVTQTPKHLITATGQRVTLRCSPRSGDLSVYWYQQSLDQGLQFLIQYYNGEERAKGNILERFSAQQFPDLHSELNLSSLELGDSALYFCASSVSSGLNTDTQYFGPGTRLTVL.

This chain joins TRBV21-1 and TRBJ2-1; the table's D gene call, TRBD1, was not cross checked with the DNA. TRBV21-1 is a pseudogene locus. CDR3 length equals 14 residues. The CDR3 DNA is TGTGCCAGCAGCAGGGCAATGGCCTACAATGAGCAGTTCTTC. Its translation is CASSRAMAYNEQFF.

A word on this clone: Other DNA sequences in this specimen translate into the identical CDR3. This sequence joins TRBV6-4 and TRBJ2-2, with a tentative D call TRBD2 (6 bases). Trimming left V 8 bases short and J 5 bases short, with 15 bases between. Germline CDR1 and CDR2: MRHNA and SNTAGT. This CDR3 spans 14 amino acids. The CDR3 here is CASGGTPGTGELFF. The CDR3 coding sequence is TGTGCCAGCGGCGGGACTCCTGGGACCGGGGAGCTGTTTTTT.

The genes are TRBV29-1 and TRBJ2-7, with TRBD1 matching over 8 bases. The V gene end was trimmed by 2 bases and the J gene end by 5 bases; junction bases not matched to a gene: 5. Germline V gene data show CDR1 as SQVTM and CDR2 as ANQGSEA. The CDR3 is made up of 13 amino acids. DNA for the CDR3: TGCAGCGTTGAAACGCGACAGGGGAACGAGCAGTACTTC. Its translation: CSVETRQGNEQYF.

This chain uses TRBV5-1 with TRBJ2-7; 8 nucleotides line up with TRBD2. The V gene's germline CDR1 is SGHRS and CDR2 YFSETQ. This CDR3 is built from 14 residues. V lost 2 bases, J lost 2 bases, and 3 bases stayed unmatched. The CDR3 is CASSFRGGAYEQYF. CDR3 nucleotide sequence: TGCGCCAGCAGCTTTCGGGGGGGAGCCTACGAGCAGTACTTC. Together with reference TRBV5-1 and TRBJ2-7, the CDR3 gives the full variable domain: KAGVTQTPRYLIKTRGQQVTLSCSPISGHRSVSWYQQTPGQGLQFLFEYFSETQRNKGNFPGRFSGRQFSNSRSEMNVSTLELGDSALYLCASSFRGGAYEQYFGPGTRLTVT.

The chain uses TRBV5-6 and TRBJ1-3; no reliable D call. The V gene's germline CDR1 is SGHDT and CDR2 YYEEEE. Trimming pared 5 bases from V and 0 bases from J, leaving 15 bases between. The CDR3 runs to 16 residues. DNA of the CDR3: TGTGCCAGCAGACCTAGGTCAGCCCTCTCTGGAAACACCATATATTTT. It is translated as CASRPRSALSGNTIYF.

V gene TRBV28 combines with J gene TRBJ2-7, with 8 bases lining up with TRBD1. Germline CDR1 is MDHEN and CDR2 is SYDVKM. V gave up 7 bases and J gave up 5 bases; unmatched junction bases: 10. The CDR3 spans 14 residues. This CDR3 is CASIGTGSVHEQYF. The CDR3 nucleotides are TGTGCCAGCATCGGGACAGGTTCAGTTCACGAGCAGTACTTC.

The CDR3: CASSQETGVGYTF. The DNA of the CDR3 is TGCGCCAGCAGCCAAGAGACAGGAGTTGGCTACACCTTC. The genes are TRBV4-3 and TRBJ1-2, with a tentative D call TRBD1 (6 bases). This CDR3 is 13 amino acids long. Per germline, CDR1 LGHNA and CDR2 YSLEER. Trimming cost V 0 bases and J 7 bases, with 9 bases left between them.

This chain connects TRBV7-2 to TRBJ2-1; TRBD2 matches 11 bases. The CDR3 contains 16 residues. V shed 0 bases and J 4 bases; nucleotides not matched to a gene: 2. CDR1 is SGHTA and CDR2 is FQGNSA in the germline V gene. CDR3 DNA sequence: TGTGCCAGCAGCTTAGCCGGGACTAGCGGATACAATGAGCAGTTCTTC. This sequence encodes CASSLAGTSGYNEQFF. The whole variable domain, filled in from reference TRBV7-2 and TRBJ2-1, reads GAGVSQSPSNKVTEKGKDVELRCDPISGHTALYWYRQSLGQGLEFLIYFQGNSAPDKSGLPSDRFSAERTGGSVSTLTIQRTQQEDSAVYLCASSLAGTSGYNEQFFGPGTRLTVL.

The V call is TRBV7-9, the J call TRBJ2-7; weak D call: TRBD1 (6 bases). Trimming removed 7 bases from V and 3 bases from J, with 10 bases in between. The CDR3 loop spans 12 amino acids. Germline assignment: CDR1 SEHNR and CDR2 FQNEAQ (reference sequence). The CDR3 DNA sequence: TGTGCCAGCACCAAGGACAGCTACGAGCAGTACTTC. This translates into CASTKDSYEQYF.

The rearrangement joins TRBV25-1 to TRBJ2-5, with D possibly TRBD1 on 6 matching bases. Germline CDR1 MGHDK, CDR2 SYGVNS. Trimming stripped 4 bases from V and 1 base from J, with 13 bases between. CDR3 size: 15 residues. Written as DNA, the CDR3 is TGTGCCAGCAGTGGGGGGCGGCTTTCCCAAGAGACCCAGTACTTC. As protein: CASSGGRLSQETQYF.